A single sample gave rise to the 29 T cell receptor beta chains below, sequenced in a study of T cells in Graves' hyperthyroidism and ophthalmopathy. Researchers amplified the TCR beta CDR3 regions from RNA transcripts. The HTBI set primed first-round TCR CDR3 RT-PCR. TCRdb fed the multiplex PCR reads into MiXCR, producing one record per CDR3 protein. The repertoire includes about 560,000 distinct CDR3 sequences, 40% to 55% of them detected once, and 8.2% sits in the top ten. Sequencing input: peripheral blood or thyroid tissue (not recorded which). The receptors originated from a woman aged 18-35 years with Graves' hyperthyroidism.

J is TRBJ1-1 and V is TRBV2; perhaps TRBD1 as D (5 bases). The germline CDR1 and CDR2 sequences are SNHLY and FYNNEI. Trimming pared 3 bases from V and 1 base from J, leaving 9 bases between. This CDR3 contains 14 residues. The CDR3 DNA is TGTGCCAGCAGTGAGGGACGGGAGAACACTGAAGCTTTCTTT. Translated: CASSEGRENTEAFF.

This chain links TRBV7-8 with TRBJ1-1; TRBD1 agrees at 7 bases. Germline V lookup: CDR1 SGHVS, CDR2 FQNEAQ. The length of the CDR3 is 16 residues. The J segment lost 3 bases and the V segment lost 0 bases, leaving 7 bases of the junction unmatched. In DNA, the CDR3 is TGTGCCAGCAGCTTAGCAGGGAGACAGGGATACACTGAAGCTTTCTTT. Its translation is CASSLAGRQGYTEAFF.

The CDR3 DNA reads as TGCAGCGTAGCCAGGGGTAACTATGGCTACACCTTC. It codes for CSVARGNYGYTF. This sequence joins TRBV29-1 and TRBJ1-2; D possibly corresponds to TRBD1 (6 bases). This CDR3 spans 12 amino acids. CDR1 SQVTM and CDR2 ANQGSEA come from the germline V gene. Trimming stripped 6 bases from V and 1 base from J, with 9 bases between. The complete variable domain, with remaining parts taken from reference TRBV29-1 and TRBJ1-2, reads SAVISQKPSRDICQRGTSLTIQCQVDSQVTMMFWYRQQPGQSLTLIATANQGSEATYESGFVIDKFPISRPNLTFSTLTVSNMSPEDSSIYLCSVARGNYGYTFGSGTRLTVV.

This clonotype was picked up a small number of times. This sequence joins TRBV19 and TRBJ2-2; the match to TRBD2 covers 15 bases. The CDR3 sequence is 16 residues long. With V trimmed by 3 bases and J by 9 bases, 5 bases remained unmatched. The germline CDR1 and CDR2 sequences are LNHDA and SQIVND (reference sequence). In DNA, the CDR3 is TGTGCCAGTAGTATCCGGACTAGCGGGAGGGCCAGGGAGCTGTTTTTT. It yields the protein CASSIRTSGRARELFF.

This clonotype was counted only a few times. The CDR3 protein is CASSEWSGGNEAFF. The CDR3 DNA reads TGTGCCAGCAGTGAATGGTCAGGGGGAAATGAAGCTTTCTTT. V is TRBV25-1 and J is TRBJ1-1, with TRBD1 matching over 7 bases. Germline V gene lookup returns CDR1 MGHDK and CDR2 SYGVNS. The CDR3 covers 14 residues. V shed 1 base and J 7 bases; nucleotides not matched to a gene: 6.

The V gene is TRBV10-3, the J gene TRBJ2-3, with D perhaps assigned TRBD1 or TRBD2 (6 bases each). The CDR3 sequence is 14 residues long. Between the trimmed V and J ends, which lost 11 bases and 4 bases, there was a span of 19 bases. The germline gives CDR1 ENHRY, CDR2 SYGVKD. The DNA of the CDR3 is TGTGCCCCCCCCGGGGGCGCAGTGGCAGATACGCAGTATTTT. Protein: CAPPGGAVADTQYF.

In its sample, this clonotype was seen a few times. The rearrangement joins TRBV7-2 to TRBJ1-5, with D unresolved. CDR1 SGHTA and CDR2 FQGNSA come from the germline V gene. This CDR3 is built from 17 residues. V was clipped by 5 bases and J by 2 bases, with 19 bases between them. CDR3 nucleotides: TGTGCCAGCAGCCCCACACCTTTCGGGGTCCGCAATCAGCCCCAGCATTTT. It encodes CASSPTPFGVRNQPQHF.

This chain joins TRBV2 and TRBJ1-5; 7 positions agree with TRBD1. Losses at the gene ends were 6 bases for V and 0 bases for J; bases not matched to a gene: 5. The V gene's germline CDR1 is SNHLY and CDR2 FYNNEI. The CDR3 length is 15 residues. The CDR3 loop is CASRGDRYSNQPQHF. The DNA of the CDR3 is TGTGCCAGCAGGGGGGACAGATATAGCAATCAGCCCCAGCATTTT. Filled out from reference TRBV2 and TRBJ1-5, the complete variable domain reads EPEVTQTPSHQVTQMGQEVILRCVPISNHLYFYWYRQILGQKVEFLVSFYNNEISEKSEIFDDQFSVERPDGSNFTLKIRSTKLEDSAMYFCASRGDRYSNQPQHFGDGTRLSIL.

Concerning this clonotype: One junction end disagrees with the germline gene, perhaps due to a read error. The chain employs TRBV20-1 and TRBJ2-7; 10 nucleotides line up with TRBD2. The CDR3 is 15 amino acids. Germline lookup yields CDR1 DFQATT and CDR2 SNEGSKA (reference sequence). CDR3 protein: CSARALAGDGYERYF. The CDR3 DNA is TGCAGTGCTAGAGCGCTAGCGGGAGATGGGTACGAGCGGTACTTC.

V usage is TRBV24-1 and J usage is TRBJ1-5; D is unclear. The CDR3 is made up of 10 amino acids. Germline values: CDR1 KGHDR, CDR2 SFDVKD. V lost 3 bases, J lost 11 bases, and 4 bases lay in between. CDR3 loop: CATSDGTQHF. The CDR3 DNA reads TGTGCCACCAGTGATGGGACCCAGCATTTT.

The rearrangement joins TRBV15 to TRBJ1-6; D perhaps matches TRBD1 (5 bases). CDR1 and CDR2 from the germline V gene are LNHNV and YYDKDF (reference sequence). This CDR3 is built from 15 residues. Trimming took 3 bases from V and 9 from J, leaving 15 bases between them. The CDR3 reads CATSSLTRRGSPLHF. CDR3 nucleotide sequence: TGTGCCACCAGCAGTTTGACCCGGAGGGGTTCACCCCTCCACTTT.

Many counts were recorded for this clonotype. CDR3 nucleotide sequence: TGTGCCAGTACCCGGGAGGGATATAGCAATCAGCCCCAGCATTTT. It encodes CASTREGYSNQPQHF. The rearrangement links TRBV19 to TRBJ1-5; D uncertain. The CDR3 contains 15 residues. V lost 7 bases and J 0 bases, leaving 13 bases between the germline ends. Germline V lookup: CDR1 LNHDA, CDR2 SQIVND (reference sequence). Combining the CDR3 with reference TRBV19 and TRBJ1-5 gives the whole variable domain DGGITQSPKYLFRKEGQNVTLSCEQNLNHDAMYWYRQDPGQGLRLIYYSQIVNDFQKGDIAEGYSVSREKKESFPLTVTSAQKNPTAFYLCASTREGYSNQPQHFGDGTRLSIL.

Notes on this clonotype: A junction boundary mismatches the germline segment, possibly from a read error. CDR3 in amino acids: CASSPSTSGTFEQYF. For the CDR3, the DNA is TGCGCCAGCAGCCCGTCGACTAGCGGGACTTTCGAGCAGTACTTC. This chain joins TRBV12-3 or TRBV12-4 and TRBJ2-7, with 11 nucleotides matching TRBD2. The CDR3 is 15 residues long.

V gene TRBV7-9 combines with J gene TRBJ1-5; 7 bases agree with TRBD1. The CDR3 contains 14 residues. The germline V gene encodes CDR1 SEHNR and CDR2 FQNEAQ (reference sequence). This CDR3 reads CGSSRTGQVEFGHF. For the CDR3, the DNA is TGTGGCAGTAGTAGGACAGGCCAAGTAGAGTTTGGGCATTTT.

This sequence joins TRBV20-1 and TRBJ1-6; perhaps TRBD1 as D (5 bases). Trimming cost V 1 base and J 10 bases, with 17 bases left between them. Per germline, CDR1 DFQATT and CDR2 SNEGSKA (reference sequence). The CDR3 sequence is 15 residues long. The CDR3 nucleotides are TGCAGTGCTAGAGCTGGGATCGCAAAGGGGTCACCCCTCCACTTT. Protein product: CSARAGIAKGSPLHF.

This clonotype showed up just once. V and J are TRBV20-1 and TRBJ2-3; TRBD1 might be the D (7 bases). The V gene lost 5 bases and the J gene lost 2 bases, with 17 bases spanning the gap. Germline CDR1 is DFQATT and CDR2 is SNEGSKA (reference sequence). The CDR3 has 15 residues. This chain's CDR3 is CSAGITGEDTDTQYF. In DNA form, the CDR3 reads TGCAGTGCTGGAATCACAGGGGAGGACACAGATACGCAGTATTTT.

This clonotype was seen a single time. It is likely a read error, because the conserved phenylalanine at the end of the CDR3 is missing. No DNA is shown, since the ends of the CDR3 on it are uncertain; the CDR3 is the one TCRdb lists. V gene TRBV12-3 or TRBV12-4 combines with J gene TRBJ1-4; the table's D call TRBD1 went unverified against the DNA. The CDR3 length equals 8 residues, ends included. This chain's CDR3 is CASSLART.

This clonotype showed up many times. The CDR3 sequence: CATSDPTGQNTGELFF. CDR3 coding DNA: TGTGCCACCAGTGATCCTACGGGACAGAACACCGGGGAGCTGTTTTTT. V usage is TRBV24-1 and J usage is TRBJ2-2; TRBD1 might be the D (6 bases). Trimming cost V 3 bases and J 1 base, with 11 bases left between them. Per the germline V gene, CDR1 is KGHDR and CDR2 is SFDVKD. The CDR3 runs 16 residues.

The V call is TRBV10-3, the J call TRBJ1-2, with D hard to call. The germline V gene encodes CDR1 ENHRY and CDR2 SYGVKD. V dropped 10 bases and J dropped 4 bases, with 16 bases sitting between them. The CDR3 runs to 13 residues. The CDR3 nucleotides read TGTGCCACCCGGTGGACGGAACGCTATGGCTACACCTTC. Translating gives CATRWTERYGYTF.

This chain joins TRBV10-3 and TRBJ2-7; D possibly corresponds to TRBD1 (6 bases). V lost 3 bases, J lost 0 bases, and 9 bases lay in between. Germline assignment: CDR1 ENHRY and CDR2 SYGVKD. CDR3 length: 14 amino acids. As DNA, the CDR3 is TGTGCCATCAGTGAACAGGGCAGCTCCTACGAGCAGTACTTC. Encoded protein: CAISEQGSSYEQYF.

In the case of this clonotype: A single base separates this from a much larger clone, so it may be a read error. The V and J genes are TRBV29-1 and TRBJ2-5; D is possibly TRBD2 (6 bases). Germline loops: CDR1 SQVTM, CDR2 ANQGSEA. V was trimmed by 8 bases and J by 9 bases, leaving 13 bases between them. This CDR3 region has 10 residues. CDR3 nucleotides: TGCAGCCCCCGCGGGGAGGCCCAGTACTTC. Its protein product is CSPRGEAQYF.

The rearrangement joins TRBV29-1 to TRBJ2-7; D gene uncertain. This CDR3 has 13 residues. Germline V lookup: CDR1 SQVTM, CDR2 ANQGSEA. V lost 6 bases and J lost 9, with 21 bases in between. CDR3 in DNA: TGCAGCGTGGGAAGAACGACCCAAAAGGGGCAGTACTTC. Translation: CSVGRTTQKGQYF.

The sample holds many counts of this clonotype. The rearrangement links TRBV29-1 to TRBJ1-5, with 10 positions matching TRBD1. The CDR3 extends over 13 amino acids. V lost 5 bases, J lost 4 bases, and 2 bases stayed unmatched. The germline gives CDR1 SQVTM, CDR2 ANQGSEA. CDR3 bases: TGCAGCGTTTCGGGACAGGGGAATCAGCCCCAGCATTTT. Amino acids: CSVSGQGNQPQHF.

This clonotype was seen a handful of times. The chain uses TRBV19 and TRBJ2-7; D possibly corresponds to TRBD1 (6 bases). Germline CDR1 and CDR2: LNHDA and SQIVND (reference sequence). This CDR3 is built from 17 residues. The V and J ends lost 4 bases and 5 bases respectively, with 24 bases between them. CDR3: CASSKENRAFTPHEQYF. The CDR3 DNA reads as TGTGCCAGTAGTAAGGAGAACAGGGCTTTCACCCCTCACGAGCAGTACTTC.

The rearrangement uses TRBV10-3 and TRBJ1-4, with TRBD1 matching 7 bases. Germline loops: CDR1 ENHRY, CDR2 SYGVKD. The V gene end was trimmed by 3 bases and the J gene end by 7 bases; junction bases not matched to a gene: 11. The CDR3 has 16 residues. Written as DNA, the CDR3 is TGTGCCATCAGTGAAGTTCAGGGGGACACTGGTGAAAAACTGTTTTTT. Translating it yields CAISEVQGDTGEKLFF.

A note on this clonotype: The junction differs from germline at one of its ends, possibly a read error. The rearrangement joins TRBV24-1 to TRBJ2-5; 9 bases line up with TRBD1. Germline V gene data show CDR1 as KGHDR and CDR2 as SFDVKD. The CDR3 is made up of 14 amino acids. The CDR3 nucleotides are TGTGCCACCAGCAACAGGGGGCCCCAAGAGACCCGGTACTTC. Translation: CATSNRGPQETRYF.

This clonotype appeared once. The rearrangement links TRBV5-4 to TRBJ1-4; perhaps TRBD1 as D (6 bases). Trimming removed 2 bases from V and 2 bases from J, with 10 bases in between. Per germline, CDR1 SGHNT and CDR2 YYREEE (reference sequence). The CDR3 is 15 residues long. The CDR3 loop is CASSFNRATNEKLFF. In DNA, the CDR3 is TGTGCCAGCAGCTTTAACAGGGCGACTAATGAAAAACTGTTTTTT.

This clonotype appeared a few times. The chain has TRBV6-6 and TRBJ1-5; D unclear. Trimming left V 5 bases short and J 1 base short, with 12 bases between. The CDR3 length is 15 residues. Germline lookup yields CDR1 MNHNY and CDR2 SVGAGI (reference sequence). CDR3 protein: CASSAVHLSNQPQHF. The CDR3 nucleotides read TGTGCCAGCAGTGCGGTGCACCTGAGCAATCAGCCCCAGCATTTT.

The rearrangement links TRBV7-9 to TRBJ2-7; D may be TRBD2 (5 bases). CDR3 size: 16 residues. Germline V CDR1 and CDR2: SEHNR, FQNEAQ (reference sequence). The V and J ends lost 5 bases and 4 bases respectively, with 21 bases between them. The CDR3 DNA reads TGTGCCAGCAGCCAGAGACCGAGCGGAACGTCTTACGAGCAGTACTTC. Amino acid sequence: CASSQRPSGTSYEQYF.